Shown below are 26 T cell receptor beta chains from a single sample sequenced in a study of monozygotic twins with inflammatory bowel disease. TCRdb reanalyzed the 5' RACE reads and collapses them to one entry per CDR3 protein, without DNA. This table lists around 380,000 distinct CDR3 sequences. Specimen: blood. The origin of the receptors is a human donor with ulcerative colitis or Crohn's disease, or a healthy co-twin of an affected twin (not recorded which).

This chain's CDR3 is CASSLVHSNTEAFF. This chain links TRBV5-6 with TRBJ1-1. This CDR3 has 14 amino acids. Germline lookup yields CDR1 SGHDT and CDR2 YYEEEE. Based on the CDR3 plus reference TRBV5-6 and TRBJ1-1, the full variable domain is DAGVTQSPTHLIKTRGQQVTLRCSPKSGHDTVSWYQQALGQGPQFIFQYYEEEERQRGNFPDRFSGHQFPNYSSELNVNALLLGDSALYLCASSLVHSNTEAFFGQGTRLTVV.

CDR3 region: CASSLADSNEQFF. The V gene is TRBV11-3, the J gene TRBJ2-1; there is no DNA to check the TCRdb D call of TRBD1. CDR1 is SGHNT and CDR2 is YENEEA in the germline V gene. The length of the CDR3 is 13 residues. Using reference TRBV11-3 and TRBJ2-1 for the parts outside the CDR3, the full variable domain is EAGVVQSPRYKIIEKKQPVAFWCNPISGHNTLYWYLQNLGQGPELLIRYENEEAVDDSQLPKDRFSAERLKGVDSTLKIQPAELGDSAVYLCASSLADSNEQFFGPGTRLTVL.

The CDR3 here is CASSFAHTSGITGELFF. The chain carries TRBV28 and TRBJ2-2; TCRdb returns TRBD2, unconfirmable since there is no DNA. The CDR3 spans 17 residues. Germline CDR1 and CDR2: MDHEN and SYDVKM.

This chain connects TRBV27 to TRBJ2-2; as DNA is missing, the TRBD1 call by TCRdb cannot be tested. This CDR3 is built from 15 residues. Germline-derived CDR1 and CDR2 are MNHEY and SMNVEV (reference sequence). The CDR3 is CASSYLQGPTGELFF.

The CDR3 reads CSVSRNGENTIYF. The chain carries TRBV29-1 and TRBJ1-3. The CDR3 has 13 amino acids. The germline gives CDR1 SQVTM, CDR2 ANQGSEA.

The gene calls are TRBV30 and TRBJ1-6. The germline CDR1 and CDR2 sequences are GTSNPN and SVGIG (reference sequence). The CDR3 is 13 amino acids. The CDR3 region is CAWSVNKNSPLHF.

The genes are TRBV12-3 or TRBV12-4 and TRBJ1-1; there is no DNA to check the TCRdb D call of TRBD1. This CDR3 spans 14 amino acids. This chain's CDR3 is CASSPRGLNTEAFF.

The chain has TRBV9 and TRBJ2-7; the TCRdb call, TRBD1, lacks DNA for checking. CDR3 size: 15 residues. Germline values: CDR1 SGDLS, CDR2 YYNGEE. The CDR3 spells CASSVGPGRAYEQYF. The full variable domain, completed using reference TRBV9 and TRBJ2-7, is DSGVTQTPKHLITATGQRVTLRCSPRSGDLSVYWYQQSLDQGLQFLIQYYNGEERAKGNILERFSAQQFPDLHSELNLSSLELGDSALYFCASSVGPGRAYEQYFGPGTRLTVT.

The gene calls are TRBV27 and TRBJ2-4. The CDR3 is made up of 12 amino acids. Germline V gene lookup returns CDR1 MNHEY and CDR2 SMNVEV (reference sequence). The CDR3: CASSSAKNIQYF.

This chain joins TRBV11-1 and TRBJ1-1; the TRBD1 assignment by TCRdb is unverifiable without DNA. The CDR3 loop spans 18 amino acids. Per germline, CDR1 SGHAT and CDR2 FQDESV (reference sequence). The CDR3 sequence is CASSLEAATGVSNTEAFF.

The chain combines TRBV5-1 with TRBJ1-5. Germline V lookup: CDR1 SGHRS, CDR2 YFSETQ. The CDR3 has 16 amino acids. The CDR3 spells CASSLYAQDGNQPQHF.

The genes are TRBV6-1 and TRBJ1-2; the TCRdb D gene call, TRBD1, has no DNA to confirm it. Germline CDR1 MNHNS, CDR2 SASEGT. This CDR3 contains 15 residues. CDR3 region: CASSQTGIGNYGYTF.

The chain combines TRBV9 with TRBJ2-3. The CDR3 spans 14 residues. Germline loops: CDR1 SGDLS, CDR2 YYNGEE. CDR3 protein: CASSVGGLADTQYF.

The rearrangement links TRBV12-3 or TRBV12-4 to TRBJ1-3; absent DNA, TCRdb's TRBD1 call cannot be checked. The CDR3 totals 16 residues. The CDR3 spells CASSPPTDRAGNTIYF.

The J gene is TRBJ1-5, the V gene TRBV5-6. The CDR3 has 13 residues. From germline, CDR1 is SGHDT and CDR2 YYEEEE. CDR3 amino acids: CASSYRTDQPQHF.

The chain links TRBV24-1 to TRBJ2-1; the D call from TCRdb, TRBD2, cannot be confirmed without DNA. The CDR3 has 19 amino acids. The V gene's germline CDR1 is KGHDR and CDR2 SFDVKD. CDR3 sequence reads: CATSDATFQGGHSYNEQFF.

The chain's CDR3 is CASSASSRSSETQYF. The genes are TRBV5-1 and TRBJ2-5. Germline CDR1 is SGHRS and CDR2 is YFSETQ. The CDR3 has 15 amino acids. The variable domain in full, with the rest retrieved from reference TRBV5-1 and TRBJ2-5, is KAGVTQTPRYLIKTRGQQVTLSCSPISGHRSVSWYQQTPGQGLQFLFEYFSETQRNKGNFPGRFSGRQFSNSRSEMNVSTLELGDSALYLCASSASSRSSETQYFGPGTRLLVL.

This chain connects TRBV19 to TRBJ1-5. Germline values: CDR1 LNHDA, CDR2 SQIVND (reference sequence). CDR3 length equals 13 residues. The CDR3 here is CARRLGLGQPQHF. Full variable domain (outside the CDR3, taken from reference TRBV19 and TRBJ1-5): DGGITQSPKYLFRKEGQNVTLSCEQNLNHDAMYWYRQDPGQGLRLIYYSQIVNDFQKGDIAEGYSVSREKKESFPLTVTSAQKNPTAFYLCARRLGLGQPQHFGDGTRLSIL.

The chain links TRBV5-8 to TRBJ1-4. The V gene's germline CDR1 is SGHTS and CDR2 YDEGEE. CDR3 length: 14 amino acids. The chain's CDR3 is CASTPSGTDEKLFF.

The chain has TRBV5-6 and TRBJ1-2. This CDR3 spans 15 amino acids. Germline V CDR1 and CDR2: SGHDT, YYEEEE. CDR3 loop: CASSQSGKPNYGYTF.

V is TRBV6-2 or TRBV6-3 and J is TRBJ2-3; TCRdb selects TRBD2, and the lack of DNA leaves this call unchecked. This CDR3 spans 19 amino acids. Germline V gives CDR1 MNHEY, CDR2 SVGEGT. CDR3 region: CASSYSSAGGDWGPDTQYF.

The rearrangement uses TRBV7-6 and TRBJ2-1; the D gene TCRdb calls, TRBD2, cannot be checked with no DNA. The CDR3 sequence is 13 residues long. Germline V gene sequence: CDR1 SGHVS, CDR2 FNYEAQ. The CDR3: CASTTSGSREQFF.

The chain has TRBV5-1 and TRBJ2-1; TCRdb reports TRBD2, a call that lacks DNA to check it against. The CDR3 is made up of 16 amino acids. Germline loops: CDR1 SGHRS, CDR2 YFSETQ. CDR3 sequence: CASSIGLAGGYNEQFF.

The J gene is TRBJ1-6, the V gene TRBV7-9; there is no DNA to check the TCRdb D call of TRBD1. The CDR3 is 14 amino acids. Germline assignment: CDR1 SEHNR and CDR2 FQNEAQ (reference sequence). The chain's CDR3 is CASSLGQGSEALHF.

The gene calls are TRBV7-2 and TRBJ1-3. CDR1 SGHTA and CDR2 FQGNSA come from the germline V gene. The CDR3 extends over 12 amino acids. CDR3 amino acids: CASSLFFSGIYF.

The gene calls are TRBV15 and TRBJ2-1. Germline CDR1 is LNHNV and CDR2 is YYDKDF (reference sequence). The CDR3 contains 14 residues. CDR3 sequence: CATSPREVNNEQFF.